This T cell receptor (beta chain) was documented in a study of T cells in Graves' hyperthyroidism and ophthalmopathy. This clonotype came up many times. RNA transcripts yielded amplified TCR beta CDR3 regions. With the HTBI primer set, the TCR CDR3 went through a first round of RT-PCR. TCRdb itself ran the multiplex PCR reads through MiXCR, one entry per CDR3 protein. The table lists 350,000 to 400,000 distinct CDR3 sequences, 14% to 15% of them singletons. V lost 4 bases to trimming and J lost 0 bases; unmatched junction nucleotides: 4. From germline, CDR1 is MDHEN and CDR2 SYDVKM. The CDR3 has 15 residues.

The chain employs TRBV28 and TRBJ2-3, with 7 bases identical to TRBD2. The specimen was blood. This receptor was obtained from a woman in her 30s with Graves' hyperthyroidism. The CDR3 here is CASSSSGTSTDTQYF. In DNA form, the CDR3 reads TGTGCCAGCAGTTCTAGCGGTACTAGCACAGATACGCAGTATTTT.